The 25 T cell receptor beta chains reported below all come from one sample, sequenced in a study of blood T cells in healthy people across ages. Combining a sample-barcoded 5' primer with a J-beta primer mix, a second PCR ran for roughly 7 to 11 cycles. TCRdb ran MiXCR on the 5' RACE reads and lists one entry per CDR3 protein. In the table there are under 950,000 distinct CDR3 sequences, about a fifth of which are singletons. Sequencing was carried out using blood. Source of these receptors: an older man in good health.

This clonotype occurred a few times. The V call is TRBV10-1, the J call TRBJ2-7; a weak D match, TRBD1 (6 bases). The J call is in doubt because the DNA end fits TRBJ2-1 better. Germline values: CDR1 WNHNN, CDR2 SYGVQD (reference sequence). The CDR3 has 14 amino acids. Written as DNA, the CDR3 is TGCGCCAGCAGTGATACGCAGGGGCTGTATGAGCAGTTCTTC. Its protein product is CASSDTQGLYEQFF.

The gene calls are TRBV20-1 and TRBJ2-5; 9 nucleotides match TRBD2. The tail of the sequence fits TRBJ2-1 better, so the J call may be wrong. Germline CDR1 is DFQATT and CDR2 is SNEGSKA (reference sequence). This CDR3 spans 15 amino acids. DNA for the CDR3: TGCAGTGCTAGTCGGTCGCTAGCGGGATCTAATGAGCAGTTCTTC. Translation: CSASRSLAGSNEQFF.

A word on this clonotype: Since no conserved phenylalanine or tryptophan closes the CDR3, a read error is the likely cause. J is TRBJ2-3 and V is TRBV15; D not resolved. Germline CDR1 reads LNHNV; CDR2 reads YYDKDF (reference sequence). Trimming took 0 bases from V and 2 from J, leaving 15 bases between them. The CDR3 covers 17 residues. CDR3 bases: TGTGCCACCAGCAGAGATCTCCTCCCTACGGCCACAGATACGCAGTATTCT. It yields the protein CATSRDLLPTATDTQYS.

This clonotype has a single count. Since the CDR3 does not end with the conserved phenylalanine or tryptophan, this likely comes from a read error. The CDR3 region has the DNA TGTGCCAGCAACCCGGACAGAGTCAGCGGGGATACGCAGTATTCT. This codes for CASNPDRVSGDTQYS. The chain joins TRBV12-3 or TRBV12-4 to TRBJ2-3, with D perhaps given as TRBD1 or TRBD2 (6 bases each). The CDR3 loop spans 15 amino acids. V was clipped by 7 bases and J by 6 bases, with 20 bases between them.

This chain links TRBV10-3 with TRBJ1-1, with unresolved D. The CDR3 has 12 residues. Trimming left V 0 bases short and J 6 bases short, with 5 bases between. Germline CDR1 ENHRY, CDR2 SYGVKD. This chain's CDR3 is CAISESSAEAFF. For the CDR3, the DNA is TGTGCCATCAGTGAGTCAAGCGCTGAAGCTTTCTTT.

The rearrangement links TRBV15 to TRBJ2-3; D is undetermined. Germline loops: CDR1 LNHNV, CDR2 YYDKDF (reference sequence). The CDR3 has 14 amino acids. V was trimmed by 0 bases and J by 3 bases, leaving 7 bases between them. CDR3 DNA: TGTGCCACCAGCAGAGATTTGACGACAGATACGCAGTATTTT. This gives the protein CATSRDLTTDTQYF. Together with reference TRBV15 and TRBJ2-3, the CDR3 gives the full variable domain: DAMVIQNPRYQVTQFGKPVTLSCSQTLNHNVMYWYQQKSSQAPKLLFHYYDKDFNNEADTPDNFQSRRPNTSFCFLDIRSPGLGDTAMYLCATSRDLTTDTQYFGPGTRLTVL.

The chain employs TRBV7-9 and TRBJ2-7; D unclear. The CDR3 contains 14 residues. V lost 7 bases, J lost 0 bases, and 13 bases lay in between. Germline V gene sequence: CDR1 SEHNR, CDR2 FQNEAQ (reference sequence). CDR3 nucleotide sequence: TGTGCCAGCACCTCTTCCTCGGTCTCCTACGAGCAGTACGTC. Its translation is CASTSSSVSYEQYV.

This clonotype was seen a handful of times. The chain couples TRBV5-1 to TRBJ1-1, with TRBD1 as a possible D gene (6 bases). The V gene's germline CDR1 is SGHRS and CDR2 YFSETQ. Trimming stripped 0 bases from V and 5 bases from J, with 8 bases between. CDR3 length: 13 residues. The CDR3 DNA sequence: TGCGCCAGCAGCTTGGTTGGACAGACTGAAGCTTTCTTT. It yields the protein CASSLVGQTEAFF.

The chain joins TRBV19 to TRBJ2-3; TRBD2 agrees at 9 bases. The germline V gene encodes CDR1 LNHDA and CDR2 SQIVND (reference sequence). The CDR3 runs 15 residues. The J segment lost 4 bases and the V segment lost 6 bases, leaving 8 bases of the junction unmatched. The CDR3 region is CASRRAGGGSDTQYF. CDR3 sequence (DNA): TGTGCCAGTAGGAGAGCGGGAGGTGGGTCAGATACGCAGTATTTT.

The sample holds a few counts of this clonotype. The chain joins TRBV7-6 to TRBJ2-5; D is perhaps TRBD1 or TRBD2 (5 bases each). The end of the DNA aligns better with TRBJ2-1, so the J call may be wrong. The CDR3 has 17 residues. Per the germline V gene, CDR1 is SGHVS and CDR2 is FNYEAQ. CDR3 region: CASSLVWGSSFYNEQFF. CDR3 DNA sequence: TGTGCCAGCAGCTTGGTTTGGGGGAGCAGTTTCTACAATGAGCAGTTCTTC.

This clonotype was counted at least ten times. This rearrangement joins TRBV12-3 or TRBV12-4 to TRBJ1-5, with a weak D call TRBD1 (5 bases). Trimming removed 6 bases at V and 6 bases at J, with 15 bases between. The CDR3 extends over 14 amino acids. The CDR3 spells CASSQAGGAQPQHF. The CDR3, as DNA: TGTGCCAGCAGCCAGGCCGGGGGTGCTCAGCCCCAGCATTTT.

This clonotype was picked up a small number of times. Here the CDR3 reads CASSFGRLPMGLAKNIQYF. The CDR3 DNA sequence: TGCGCCAGCAGCTTTGGTCGGCTACCGATGGGATTGGCCAAAAACATTCAGTACTTC. The V call is TRBV5-1, the J call TRBJ2-4; D gene unclear. The CDR3 sequence is 19 residues long. V was pared by 2 bases and J by 1 base, with 22 bases between. The germline V gene has CDR1 SGHRS and CDR2 YFSETQ.

This clonotype was observed a handful of times. The chain recombines TRBV28 with TRBJ2-2; 9 bases are a match to TRBD2. CDR3 length: 15 amino acids. The junction had 8 bases not matched to a gene; V was cut back by 3 bases and J by 9 bases. Germline CDR1 reads MDHEN; CDR2 reads SYDVKM. The CDR3 reads CASSLAGGRFRELFF. CDR3 in DNA: TGTGCCAGCAGTTTGGCGGGGGGGCGCTTCAGGGAGCTGTTTTTT.

This clonotype was detected a few times. V usage is TRBV4-1 and J usage is TRBJ1-6; D unresolved. The V and J ends lost 4 bases and 10 bases respectively, with 11 bases between them. The germline CDR1 and CDR2 sequences are MGHRA and YSYEKL. The CDR3 extends over 13 amino acids. Here the CDR3 reads CASSPDRQSPLHF. The CDR3 DNA follows: TGCGCCAGCAGCCCTGACCGTCAGTCACCCCTCCACTTT.

This clonotype was found a few times. The chain combines TRBV18 with TRBJ2-2, with unresolved D. The CDR3 runs to 15 residues. Trimming removed 0 bases from V and 1 base from J, with 6 bases in between. Germline V gene data show CDR1 as KGHSH and CDR2 as LQKENI. The chain's CDR3 is CASSPPGMNTGELFF. CDR3 sequence (DNA): TGTGCCAGCTCACCACCGGGGATGAACACCGGGGAGCTGTTTTTT.

The CDR3: CANRGGKGNEQFF. The CDR3 DNA is TGTGCCAACCGAGGAGGAAAAGGCAATGAGCAGTTCTTC. The rearrangement uses TRBV14 and TRBJ2-1, with a tentative D call TRBD2 (5 bases). In germline, CDR1 is SGHDN, CDR2 FVKESK. V dropped 10 bases and J dropped 6 bases, with 16 bases sitting between them. This CDR3 spans 13 amino acids.

The table lists this clonotype with a few counts. The genes are TRBV12-3 or TRBV12-4 and TRBJ2-3; possible D gene TRBD2, 5 bases. The CDR3 has 13 amino acids. Trimming removed 6 bases at V and 4 bases at J, with 11 bases between. This chain's CDR3 is CASSRSSPDTQYF. The CDR3 region has the DNA TGTGCCAGCAGCCGCTCTAGCCCAGATACGCAGTATTTT.

This clonotype has ten or more counts. The rearrangement uses TRBV10-3 and TRBJ1-3, with 7 bases lining up with TRBD1. The V and J ends lost 5 bases and 0 bases, in that order; junction bases with no gene match: 7. The CDR3 runs 16 residues. The germline CDR1 and CDR2 sequences are ENHRY and SYGVKD. The CDR3 nucleotides read TGTGCCATCAGTCCTACACAGGGGAGCTCTGGAAACACCATATATTTT. Its translation is CAISPTQGSSGNTIYF.

The chain carries TRBV27 and TRBJ1-6; D is uncertain. This CDR3 has 13 amino acids. Per germline, CDR1 MNHEY and CDR2 SMNVEV (reference sequence). Trimming left V 6 bases short and J 9 bases short, with 12 bases between. As DNA, the CDR3 is TGTGCCAGCAGACCCTGGGTCAGTTCACCCCTCCACTTT. Translation gives CASRPWVSSPLHF.

The V and J genes are TRBV20-1 and TRBJ2-2; TRBD1 is a possible D gene (5 bases). The germline V and J ends were trimmed by 5 bases and 4 bases, with 14 bases remaining between them. The CDR3 loop spans 14 amino acids. CDR1 and CDR2 (germline): DFQATT, SNEGSKA (reference sequence). CDR3: CSALSRAGTGELFF. CDR3 DNA sequence: TGCAGTGCTCTGAGCAGGGCCGGCACCGGGGAGCTGTTTTTT.

The rearrangement links TRBV7-6 to TRBJ1-1, with D possibly TRBD1 on 5 matching bases. Germline V gives CDR1 SGHVS, CDR2 FNYEAQ. Trimming took 3 bases from V and 1 from J, leaving 9 bases between them. The CDR3 has 14 amino acids. CDR3 protein: CASSFGGGNTEAFF. As DNA, the CDR3 is TGTGCCAGCAGCTTTGGCGGGGGGAACACTGAAGCTTTCTTT.

This clonotype was recorded a few times. The V gene is TRBV7-2, the J gene TRBJ2-5; D remains ambiguous. TRBJ2-1 explains the end of the DNA better; the J call may be wrong. Germline assignment: CDR1 SGHTA and CDR2 FQGNSA. The CDR3 length is 13 residues. CDR3 nucleotide sequence: TGTGCCAGCAGCTTAGGGTTCTTCAATGAGCAGTTCTTC. This sequence encodes CASSLGFFNEQFF.

Worth noting for this clonotype: Its ends do not fully match the called genes, so a read error is possible. The V and J genes are TRBV10-3 and TRBJ2-6; the D gene is possibly TRBD1 (5 bases). The CDR3 consists of 16 residues. Per the germline V gene, CDR1 is ENHRY and CDR2 is SYGVKD. CDR3 bases: TGTGCCATACCGGAACCTCCCTACTCTGGGGCCAACGTCCTTACTTTC. This encodes CAIPEPPYSGANVLTF.

This chain connects TRBV7-2 to TRBJ2-3, with D possibly TRBD2 on 5 matching bases. The CDR3 loop spans 17 amino acids. Trimming removed 7 bases from V and 2 bases from J, with 22 bases in between. Germline assignment: CDR1 SGHTA and CDR2 FQGNSA. In nucleotides, the CDR3 is TGTGCCAGCACCTTCCGATTGAGTGGGAGTAACACAGATACGCAGTATTTT. Protein product: CASTFRLSGSNTDTQYF.

A remark on this clonotype: A read error may produce the germline difference seen at one junction end. The chain has TRBV5-1 and TRBJ1-2; TRBD1 matches 9 bases. The germline V gene encodes CDR1 SGHRS and CDR2 YFSETQ. This CDR3 has 16 residues. The CDR3: CASSLDGTGNNYGHTF. In nucleotides, the CDR3 is TGCGCCAGCAGCTTGGATGGGACAGGGAATAACTATGGCCACACCTTC.